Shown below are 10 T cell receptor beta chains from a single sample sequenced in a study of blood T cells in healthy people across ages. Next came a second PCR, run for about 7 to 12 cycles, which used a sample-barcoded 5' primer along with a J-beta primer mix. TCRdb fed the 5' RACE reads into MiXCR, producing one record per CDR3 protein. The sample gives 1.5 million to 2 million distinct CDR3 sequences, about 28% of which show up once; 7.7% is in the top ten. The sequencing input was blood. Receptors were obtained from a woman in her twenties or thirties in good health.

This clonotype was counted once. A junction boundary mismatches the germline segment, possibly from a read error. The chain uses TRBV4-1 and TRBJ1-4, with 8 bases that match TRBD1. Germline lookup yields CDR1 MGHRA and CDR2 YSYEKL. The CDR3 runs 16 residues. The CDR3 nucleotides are TGCGCCAGCAGCAATAGGGGACAGGCAACTAATGAAAAACGGTTTTTT. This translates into CASSNRGQATNEKRFF.

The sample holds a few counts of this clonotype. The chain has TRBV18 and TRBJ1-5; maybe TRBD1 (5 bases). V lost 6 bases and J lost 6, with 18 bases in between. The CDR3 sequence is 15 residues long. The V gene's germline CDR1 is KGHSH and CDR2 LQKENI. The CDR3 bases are TGTGCCAGCTCCCGGGACGCAGCGTGGGGTCAGCCCCAGCATTTT. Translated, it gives CASSRDAAWGQPQHF.

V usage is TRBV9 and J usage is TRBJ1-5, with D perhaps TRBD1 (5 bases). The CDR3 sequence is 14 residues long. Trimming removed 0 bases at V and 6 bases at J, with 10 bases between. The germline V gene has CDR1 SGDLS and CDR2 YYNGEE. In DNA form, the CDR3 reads TGTGCCAGCAGCGTAGGTTGGGGGGGTCAGCCCCAGCATTTT. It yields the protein CASSVGWGGQPQHF. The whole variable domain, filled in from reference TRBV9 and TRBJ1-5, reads DSGVTQTPKHLITATGQRVTLRCSPRSGDLSVYWYQQSLDQGLQFLIQYYNGEERAKGNILERFSAQQFPDLHSELNLSSLELGDSALYFCASSVGWGGQPQHFGDGTRLSIL.

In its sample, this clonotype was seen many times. This chain's CDR3 is CAISEDRATADTQYF. The CDR3 nucleotides are TGTGCCATCAGTGAGGACAGGGCCACCGCAGATACGCAGTATTTT. V usage is TRBV10-3 and J usage is TRBJ2-3; 7 bases are a match to TRBD1. The V gene end was trimmed by 2 bases and the J gene end by 4 bases; junction bases not matched to a gene: 6. CDR3 length: 15 residues. The germline gives CDR1 ENHRY, CDR2 SYGVKD.

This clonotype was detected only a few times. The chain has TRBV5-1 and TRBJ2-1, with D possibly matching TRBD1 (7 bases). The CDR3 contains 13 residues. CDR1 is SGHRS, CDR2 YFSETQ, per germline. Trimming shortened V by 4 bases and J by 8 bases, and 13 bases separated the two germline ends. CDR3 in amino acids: CASSRGTVDEQFF. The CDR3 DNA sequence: TGCGCCAGCAGCCGGGGGACAGTCGATGAGCAGTTCTTC.

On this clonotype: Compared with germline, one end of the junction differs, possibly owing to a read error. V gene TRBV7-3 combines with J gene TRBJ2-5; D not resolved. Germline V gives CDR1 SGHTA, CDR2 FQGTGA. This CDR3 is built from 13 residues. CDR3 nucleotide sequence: TGTACCAGCAGTGGCAGCGCCACAGATACGCAGTACTTC. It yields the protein CTSSGSATDTQYF.

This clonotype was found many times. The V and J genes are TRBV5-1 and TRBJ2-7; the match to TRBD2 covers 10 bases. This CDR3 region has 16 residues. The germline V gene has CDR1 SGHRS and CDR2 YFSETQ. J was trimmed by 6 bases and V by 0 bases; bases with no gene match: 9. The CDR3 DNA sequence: TGCGCCAGCAGCTTGGGAGCGGGAGGGCCTCAGGCCGAGCAGTACTTC. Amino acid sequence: CASSLGAGGPQAEQYF.

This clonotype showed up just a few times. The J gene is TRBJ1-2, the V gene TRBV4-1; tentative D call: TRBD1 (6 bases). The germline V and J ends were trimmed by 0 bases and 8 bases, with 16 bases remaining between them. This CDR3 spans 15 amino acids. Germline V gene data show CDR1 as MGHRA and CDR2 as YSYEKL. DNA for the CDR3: TGCGCCAGCAGCCAAGACGAGACAGGCTCCTCGGGCTACACCTTC. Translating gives CASSQDETGSSGYTF.

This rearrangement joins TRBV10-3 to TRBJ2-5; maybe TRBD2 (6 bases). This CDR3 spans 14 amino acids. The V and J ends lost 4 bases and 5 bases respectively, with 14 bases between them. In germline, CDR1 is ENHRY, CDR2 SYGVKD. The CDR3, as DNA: TGTGCCATCAGTGCCGGGACTGAGAAGGAGACCCAGTACTTC. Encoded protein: CAISAGTEKETQYF.

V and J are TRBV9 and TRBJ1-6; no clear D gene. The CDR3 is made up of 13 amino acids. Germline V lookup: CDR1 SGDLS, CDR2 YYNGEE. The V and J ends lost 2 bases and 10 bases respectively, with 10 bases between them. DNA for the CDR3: TGTGCCAGCAGCGTTATGGTGGGCTCACCCCTCCACTTT. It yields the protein CASSVMVGSPLHF. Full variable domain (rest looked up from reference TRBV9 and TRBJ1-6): DSGVTQTPKHLITATGQRVTLRCSPRSGDLSVYWYQQSLDQGLQFLIQYYNGEERAKGNILERFSAQQFPDLHSELNLSSLELGDSALYFCASSVMVGSPLHFGNGTRLTVT.